This TCR beta chain came from a study of response to subunit inactivated influenza vaccine listed by TCRdb under 2018. For context, the study as a whole: To follow how T cells responded to a trivalent subunit inactivated influenza vaccine, the researchers relied on deep quantitative profiling of the T cell receptor repertoire.

Results the study describes overall, beyond this receptor: The authors proposed that each seasonal influenza vaccination may bring in only a limited number of new T cells.

In this sample, this clonotype turned up once. Its antigen is unknown. One base away there is no much larger clone; base qualities are not given. A single read makes a weak case. According to the germline V gene, CDR1 reads SGHVS and CDR2 reads FNYEAQ. The CDR3 numbers 15 residues from cysteine through phenylalanine. Here the CDR3 DNA is all that survives: 45 bases in frame from base 1. Trimming costs V 1 base and J 7 bases, and their ends lie 13 bases apart. Library prep was done by RT-PCR. Sequencing instrument: Illumina HiSeq 2500. TCRdb took the public reads, trimmed them with fastp at Q25, ran MiXCR for clone calling and kept in-frame beta chains. CDR3 protein duplicates are merged, each entry listing the most common genes and DNA. The sample contains about 570,000 distinct CDR3 sequences, around 10% of them found a single time. The ten largest account for about 11% of the sample. The sample was also reused in another study, on T cells expressing NK-cell markers. As the second study states: 5'RACE template switching, by which a universal primer site and unique molecular identifiers were added, was used to make TCR beta cDNA libraries. Three sorted T-cell subsets (CD3+CD56+NKG2C+, CD3+CD56+NKG2C- and CD3+CD56-NKG2C+) from 8 or 9 donors had their TCR beta-chain repertoires profiled. Among the eight sequenced donors, only one was HCMV-seronegative, while the other seven were HCMV-seropositive. To restrict sorting to alphabetaTCR-expressing T cells, an anti-gammadeltaTCR antibody was added in several experiments. In several donors, the dominant CD3+CD56+NKG2C+ clonotypes were found to rank among the top 10 CD8+ clonotypes and to make up 1.0-7.0% of CD8+ T cells. Those dominant clonotypes were again the most abundant among CD3+CD56-NKG2C+ cells in a handful of donors, at roughly 25-65%. Whether the expanded NKG2C-expressing T cell clones were specific for HCMV antigens was left unclear. Randomly selected healthy volunteers, three men and five women, were used as the eight sequenced donors. To determine HCMV serostatus, a commercial ELISA kit was used to detect HCMV-specific IgG in serum. Peripheral blood mononuclear cells were isolated from blood by Ficoll density gradient centrifugation. Bulk peripheral blood T-cell repertoires were additionally sequenced from unsorted PBMC for about 6 donors. Priming for cDNA synthesis came from the TCR beta constant segment, and two successive PCR amplification steps followed. Libraries were sequenced as 2 x 150 bp reads on Illumina HiSeq 2000/2500, MiSeq or NextSeq. MIGEC handled demultiplexing of the reads and grouping by UMI, while MiTCR was used to assemble and quantify clonotypes. To remove erroneous sequences, TCR cDNA sequences were retained only when supported by two or more reads. Downstream repertoire analysis used the tcR package, and clonotypes were matched across fractions by CDR3 nucleotide sequence plus V segment. VDJmatch was used to annotate antigen specificity against VDJdb, with one amino acid substitution in CDR3 permitted.

Recombination connected TRBV7-6 to TRBJ1-4; no D gene can be assigned with confidence. The receptor's source is a man aged 45-65 years who received an inactivated influenza vaccine. Donor details come from another sample of the same person, matched by shared clones. The sequencing here drew on PBMCs from blood, taken on the day of vaccination. The nucleotides are TGTGCCAGCAGCTTAGATAACAGCTTGGTTGAAAAACTGTTTTTT. Its protein reads: CASSLDNSLVEKLFF. Here the CDR3 is joined to the reference TRBV7-6 and TRBJ1-4 genes, and the full variable domain is: GAGVSQSPRYKVTKRGQDVALRCDPISGHVSLYWYRQALGQGPEFLTYFNYEAQQDKSGLPNDRFSAERPEGSISTLTIQRTEQRDSAMYRCASSLDNSLVEKLFFGSGTQLSVL.